Below are 15 T cell receptor beta chains sequenced from a single sample in a study of identical twins. One entry per CDR3 protein, called by TCRdb with MiXCR from the 5' RACE reads. Among some 1,700,000 distinct CDR3 sequences listed, more than 30% were seen once. The sample taken for sequencing was cord blood. The receptors come from a newborn girl in good health.

This clonotype was seen more than once but under ten times. The rearrangement uses TRBV20-1 and TRBJ2-5; D remains ambiguous. Germline CDR1 reads DFQATT; CDR2 reads SNEGSKA (reference sequence). The V end was cut by 6 bases, the J end by 2 bases, with 13 bases between. There are 13 residues in the CDR3. CDR3 amino acids: CSAHGQPQETQYF. CDR3 DNA: TGCAGTGCCCACGGGCAGCCACAAGAGACCCAGTACTTC.

This clonotype was recorded at least ten times. The chain has TRBV28 and TRBJ1-2; no firm D call. This CDR3 has 13 residues. Germline CDR1 reads MDHEN; CDR2 reads SYDVKM. The V end lost 3 bases, the J end lost 5 bases, and 10 bases lay between the germline ends. In DNA, the CDR3 is TGTGCCAGCAGTTTCAGGACCCTTTATGGCTACACCTTC. Translation gives CASSFRTLYGYTF.

V gene TRBV11-2 combines with J gene TRBJ1-2, with TRBD1 identical over 9 bases. Losses at the gene ends were 6 bases for V and 7 bases for J; bases not matched to a gene: 6. Per the germline V gene, CDR1 is SGHAT and CDR2 is FQNNGV. The CDR3 is 13 residues long. CDR3 sequence: CASSPHRGPGYTF. CDR3 DNA sequence: TGTGCCAGCAGTCCCCACAGGGGGCCTGGCTACACCTTC.

This clonotype appeared once. The J gene is TRBJ2-7, the V gene TRBV7-2, with unresolved D. This CDR3 spans 14 amino acids. Trimming pared 1 base from V and 7 bases from J, leaving 14 bases between. Germline CDR1 and CDR2: SGHTA and FQGNSA. CDR3: CASSLGFLYNEQYF. As DNA, the CDR3 is TGTGCCAGCAGCTTAGGTTTTCTATACAATGAGCAGTACTTC.

This clonotype was counted a few times. This rearrangement joins TRBV20-1 to TRBJ2-5, with D uncertain. Deletions cut 3 bases from V and 2 bases from J, with 4 bases between. Germline loops: CDR1 DFQATT, CDR2 SNEGSKA (reference sequence). The CDR3 has 11 amino acids. The CDR3 sequence: CSASAQETQYF. CDR3 in DNA: TGCAGTGCTAGCGCTCAAGAGACCCAGTACTTC.

This clonotype was observed a few times. The rearrangement joins TRBV5-1 to TRBJ2-7; TRBD1 agrees at 9 bases. The J call may be in error: the DNA end matches TRBJ2-5 better. The germline V gene encodes CDR1 SGHRS and CDR2 YFSETQ. The CDR3 is 16 amino acids. The CDR3 DNA follows: TGCGCCAGCAGCTTTGGAGTGCGGGACAGGGAAGAGACCCAGTACTTC. It is translated as CASSFGVRDREETQYF.

This clonotype was seen more than once but under ten times. This chain connects TRBV6-6 to TRBJ2-5, with TRBD2 matching over 7 bases. Per the germline V gene, CDR1 is MNHNY and CDR2 is SVGAGI (reference sequence). The CDR3 covers 15 residues. J was trimmed by 1 base and V by 3 bases; bases with no gene match: 5. CDR3 sequence (DNA): TGTGCCAGCAGTTATGGGGGGGATGTCCAAGAGACCCAGTACTTC. It yields the protein CASSYGGDVQETQYF.

This chain connects TRBV20-1 to TRBJ2-3; 10 positions agree with TRBD2. The CDR3 totals 17 residues. Germline trimming cut 0 bases from V and 6 bases from J; bases unmatched to any gene: 12. CDR1 and CDR2 (germline): DFQATT, SNEGSKA (reference sequence). The DNA for the CDR3 is TGCAGTGCTAGAGATAGCCAGCGGGAGGGCCAATGGGATACGCAGTATTTT. Translating gives CSARDSQREGQWDTQYF.

The chain is built from TRBV20-1 and TRBJ2-3; D not certain. Trimming took 5 bases from V and 1 from J, leaving 19 bases between them. The CDR3 has 16 amino acids. Germline loops: CDR1 DFQATT, CDR2 SNEGSKA (reference sequence). In DNA, the CDR3 is TGCAGTGCTCCTACGGTACGAGGCCCTCGCACAGATACGCAGTATTTT. Translated, it gives CSAPTVRGPRTDTQYF.

The chain is built from TRBV20-1 and TRBJ2-3, with 11 bases fitting TRBD2. The CDR3 consists of 16 residues. The trim removed 4 bases at V and 3 bases at J, leaving 9 bases unmatched. The germline V gene has CDR1 DFQATT and CDR2 SNEGSKA (reference sequence). The CDR3 reads CSATREGLAVTDTQYF. For the CDR3, the DNA is TGCAGTGCTACTCGGGAGGGACTAGCGGTGACAGATACGCAGTATTTT.

The CDR3 nucleotides read TGTGCCGCCAAAAGGGTGGAGAGCTCCTACGAGCAGTACTTC. It yields the protein CAAKRVESSYEQYF. The chain joins TRBV2 to TRBJ2-7; the D is unclear. The CDR3 spans 14 residues. The germline V gene has CDR1 SNHLY and CDR2 FYNNEI. V lost 11 bases to trimming and J lost 0 bases, with 17 bases between them. Drawing the rest from reference TRBV2 and TRBJ2-7, the complete variable domain is EPEVTQTPSHQVTQMGQEVILRCVPISNHLYFYWYRQILGQKVEFLVSFYNNEISEKSEIFDDQFSVERPDGSNFTLKIRSTKLEDSAMYFCAAKRVESSYEQYFGPGTRLTVT.

Only a few counts were recorded for this clonotype. The chain joins TRBV5-1 to TRBJ2-7; 9 bases are a match to TRBD2. CDR3 size: 16 residues. The junction had 10 bases not matched to a gene; V was cut back by 5 bases and J by 1 base. Germline CDR1 is SGHRS and CDR2 is YFSETQ. As DNA, the CDR3 is TGCGCCAGCAGTCGGCTAGCGGGAACAGGATCCTACGAGCAGTACTTC. Translated, it gives CASSRLAGTGSYEQYF.

This clonotype was recorded at least ten times. CDR3 coding DNA: TGTGCCAGTACCAGAACAGGGTATGGCTACACCTTC. Residues: CASTRTGYGYTF. The rearrangement joins TRBV19 to TRBJ1-2; D possibly corresponds to TRBD1 (6 bases). The germline V gene has CDR1 LNHDA and CDR2 SQIVND (reference sequence). CDR3 length equals 12 residues. V was pared by 7 bases and J by 5 bases, with 11 bases between.

The genes are TRBV11-2 and TRBJ2-7, with D unclear. In germline, CDR1 is SGHAT, CDR2 FQNNGV. This CDR3 is built from 15 residues. V shed 4 bases and J shed 5 bases, with 18 bases lying between them. The CDR3 DNA follows: TGTGCCAGCAGCTCCCCACTTAGCACGGACCACGAGCAGTACTTC. Protein product: CASSSPLSTDHEQYF.

The V and J genes are TRBV6-1 and TRBJ2-4; 7 bases are a match to TRBD2. Unmatched junction bases numbered 5, after V lost 0 bases and J lost 3 bases. This CDR3 region has 16 residues. Germline CDR1 and CDR2: MNHNS and SASEGT. CDR3 loop: CASSEAISGYKNIQYF. As DNA, the CDR3 is TGTGCCAGCAGTGAAGCGATTAGCGGGTACAAAAACATTCAGTACTTC.